This T cell receptor (beta chain) was documented in a study of cytomegalovirus exposure and HLA in healthy donors (TCRdb year 2017). The study in broad terms: In an earlier analysis of 587 of the donors, 276 Gb of sequence data and 95 million to 130 million unique TCR beta sequences from 150 million to 200 million T cells were reported. About 320 gigabases of sequencing data and roughly 90 million unique TCR sequences were included in an early release covering 550 to 650 HLA-typed donors. Of the 350 to 450 genotyped donors, less than 90% were placed in the genetic ancestry cluster associated with self-reported Caucasian donors. The study was designed to test whether signatures of past pathogen exposure could be identified by cataloging public T cell receptors. The study profiled the T cell repertoires of 666 subjects by immunosequencing and related them to cytomegalovirus serostatus. In addition to the first cohort of roughly 700 subjects, a separate validation cohort of 130 or so different subjects was used. To predict cytomegalovirus infection status, the study combined high-throughput TCR immunosequencing, statistical association of individual TCRs with disease status, and machine learning. A later analysis re-analyzed previously published TCR beta repertoires from roughly 690 donors and added high-resolution HLA genotyping to study TCR occurrence patterns. Rather than drawing on any new phenotypic data, the later analysis identified candidate immune exposures from TCR beta sequences and the way those sequences occurred across donors. To decide whether each TCR beta V gene segment behaved as functional or pseudogenic, an earlier analysis of some 540 of the donors relied on high-throughput TCR beta sequencing. Donor age, sex, ethnicity and CMV serostatus were compiled together with the repertoire data. A later genetic analysis used genome-wide SNP genotypes for about three fifths of the 666 donors, treating that subset as a discovery cohort. Every discovery cohort repertoire had been produced on one sequencing platform. HLA typing included class I and class II loci at four-digit resolution. Typing coverage varied by locus: roughly 620-630 donors for A, B, C, DRB1 and DQB1; approximately 500 for DQA1; approximately 610 for DPA1; roughly 450 for DPB1. Roughly five DR-DQ haplotypes were handled as single units for association and clustering, since linkage in the cohort was strong. Among around 400 genotyped donors of the cohort, an average of around 250,000 unique TCR beta nucleotide sequences was sequenced per donor, of which about 18% were non-productive.

The investigation overall reported the following: Several of the top co-occurrence clusters appeared to be linked to parvovirus B19, influenza, CMV and Epstein-Barr virus, according to a later analysis. When HLA alleles, especially DR and DQ, strongly co-occurred, TCR associations were difficult to assign to individual alleles. The 87-base-pair reads could not distinguish some IMGT-functional V segments, including TRBV6-2 and TRBV6-3, so those segments were excluded. In the study, 150 to 200 TCR beta chains were listed as associated with cytomegalovirus. In a later analysis, most CMV-associated TCR beta chains were found to appear HLA-restricted, with HLA associations seemingly driven largely by CMV exposure. A further reported finding was that TCR beta sequences accurately predicted the HLA-A and HLA-B alleles for most subjects in the first cohort. An association between a missense DCLRE1C variant and V-gene and J-gene trimming of TCR beta chains was found in a later genetic analysis and replicated in an independent cohort. In vitro tests confirmed that a few of the cytomegalovirus-associated TCR beta chains recognize cytomegalovirus antigens. Compared with the roughly 600-donor mean, donors in an Asian-associated ancestry cluster had fewer N-insertions in productive TCRs, according to a later genetic analysis. HLA typing was unavailable for some donors at each locus, so association tests used only the typed subset. This cohort had only TCR beta chains sequenced, and the lack of alpha or paired-chain data limited which features could be detected. In a later analysis, around 15,000 TCR beta sequences were associated with specific HLA alleles at a false discovery rate of 0.05. The presence/absence analyses assumed that sequencing depth was roughly uniform across donors, and that assumption may not be true. It was suggested by the authors that the approach could potentially be generalized to other disease states and immunological phenotypes. The only immune exposure information available for the cohort was CMV serostatus. Roughly 17 rarely observed V segments, including chromosome 9 orphons, were excluded from the earlier analysis of a few hundred of the donors because counts were too low. Linkage disequilibrium might explain the correlated functional status among segregating V segments, but an unknown experimental factor could not be excluded. A cluster of highly shared sequence variants was judged likely to be a technical artifact of the sequencing pipeline. Cytomegalovirus status was reported to be diagnosed by the classifier with high specificity and sensitivity in both the original and validation cohorts. In a later analysis, HLA-associated TCR beta chains were found to be more clonally expanded and to have lower generation probabilities than equally common non-associated chains. According to a later analysis, TCR association rates differed among HLA loci, with DRB1 alleles showing the most associated TCRs and HLA-C alleles showing the fewest. In an earlier analysis of some 500 of the donors, most TCR beta V segments were observed in productive rearrangements about 90% or about 30% of the time, broadly matching IMGT annotations. Most TCR sequences were observed very rarely across donors, whereas some public TCRs were present in many individuals.

The cohort consisted of hundreds of healthy bone marrow donors. At the time of sampling, every cohort member was nominally healthy, though immune exposures that went unrecorded were likely present. The donor was CMV seropositive and was included in the group of 250 to 300 seropositive cohort members. Each donor provided a peripheral blood sample, and peripheral blood mononuclear cells were used for TCR beta sequencing. Genomic DNA extraction from the blood cell samples was performed with the Qiagen DNeasy Blood Extraction Kit. About this clone itself: Its cognate antigen has yet to be identified. Per-base quality was not reported, and no clone a single base away is much larger than it.

The germline V gene sets CDR1 to ENHRY and CDR2 to SYGVKD. Spanning cysteine to phenylalanine, the CDR3 consists of 14 amino acids. Only the CDR3 DNA stays, 42 bases, in frame from base 1. The trim is 6 bases for V and 5 bases for J, with a gap of 16 bases between the germline ends. Library generation was performed with the immunoSEQ multiplex PCR assay. For the multiplex PCR, a mixture combining 60 forward primers for TCR Vbeta segments and 13 reverse primers for TCR Jbeta segments was used. Amplification of the CDR3 region of rearranged TCR beta genes was performed with a multiplex PCR assay on genomic DNA. The Illumina HiSeq System was used to sequence the amplified TCR beta libraries as 87-base-pair reads. The original methods were these. In a later analysis, tens of millions of unique TCR beta chains were counted across the 650 to 700 repertoires, and roughly 9.9 million of these chains were shared by at least two donors. Raw reads were error-corrected and collapsed into unique sequences by a nearest-neighbor algorithm in which closely related sequences were merged to remove PCR and sequencing errors. To assign V, D and J gene segments, CDR3 sequences were aligned to IMGT reference sequences. Each retained sequence needed at least a six-nucleotide match to both a V gene segment and a J gene segment. Rearrangements were called productive when the CDR3 lacked stop codons and stayed in frame with V and J; all others were non-productive. Following IMGT convention, CDR3 was defined as the stretch from the second conserved V-encoded cysteine to the conserved J-encoded phenylalanine. The earlier analysis of more than 450 of the donors excluded sequences that lacked an unambiguous match to a single V gene segment. In an earlier analysis of a few hundred of the donors, V segments were called functional above 56.7% productive rearrangements and were called segregating when the between-donor standard deviation exceeded 5%. A statistical classification framework was built for diagnosing cytomegalovirus status from the catalog of TCR beta chain sequences. A later analysis assigned V and J genes by comparing TCR nucleotide sequences with IMGT/GENE-DB human TR gene sequences. A later analysis assigned CDR3 sequences and most-parsimonious VDJ recombination scenarios with the TCRdist pipeline. In a later analysis, every TCR beta chain was defined by the combination of its CDR3 amino acid sequence and its V-gene family, and reads without a unique V-gene family were dropped. To address suspected cross-contamination and a sequencing artifact, a later analysis removed a few hundred highly shared, low-generation-probability nucleotide sequences. In a later analysis, a clonal expansion index was calculated for each public chain from normalized within-repertoire ranks of inferred template counts. A later analysis computed generation probabilities with a VDJ recombination model fitted to out-of-frame rearrangements, and checked the results against IGoR. In a later analysis, TCR-TCR, TCR-HLA and TCR-CMV co-occurrence was scored with hypergeometric tests, and a repertoire-size bias correction was applied to TCR pairs. To estimate false discovery rates, a later analysis permuted the HLA or CMV assignments 20 times. In a later analysis, co-occurring TCRs were grouped with DBSCAN, and TCRdist sequence similarity was added when clustering was performed within HLA-allele-positive subsets. Repertoires with fewer than 30,000 or more than 120,000 public chains were left out of co-occurrence clustering, as were roughly five repertoires with anomalous nucleotide sharing. The clones in this table, taken by TCRdb from immuneACCESS, are in-frame only. Not every clone is retained; where verified, under half of the shortfall comes from an unresolved V gene, and the cause of the rest is unknown. For V, J and clone size, that table is used; D and trimming come from the DNA. This sample comprises 150,000 to 200,000 clones, 70% to 85% of them detected only once. Of the sample, around 6.6% falls within the top ten clones.

The chain is assembled from TRBV10-3 and TRBJ1-1, and the D gene may be TRBD1, 6 bases matching. Sequenced input: PBMCs. This clonotype was sampled from a man between 45 and 60 years old in good health and CMV-seropositive. CDR3 protein: CAISLQGRGTEAFF. Read as DNA, the sequence is TGTGCCATCAGCCTGCAGGGGCGAGGGACTGAAGCTTTCTTT.